This T cell receptor (beta chain) was observed in a study of blood T cell repertoires in COVID-19. At the level of the study: Donors in the United States, Italy and Spain gave samples during acute or convalescent COVID-19. PBMCs, B-cell-depleted T cells, or T cells were the source of the cDNA or gDNA that made up the material.

As processed by the authors: Researchers report that nucleated cell counts were estimated from reference gene primer amplification. The data were produced by immunoSEQ multiplex PCR, yet TCRdb's version contains in-frame clones alone and is incomplete. V, J and clone size were drawn from that table, and D and trimming were deduced from the DNA. The sample contains about 130,000 clones, more than 90% of which appear only once. The germline V gene encodes CDR1 ENHRY and CDR2 SYGVKD. The V and J ends lost 10 bases and 4 bases respectively, with 16 bases between them. The CDR3 is made up of 13 amino acids. Only one count was recorded for this clone.

This receptor was taken from a man aged 50-60 years with active COVID-19. Specimen: peripheral blood. The chain joins TRBV10-3 to TRBJ1-1, with D possibly being TRBD1 (6 bases). The CDR3 sequence: CATAAQGATEAFF. CDR3 in DNA: TGTGCCACCGCAGCACAGGGCGCCACTGAAGCTTTCTTT.